A selection of T cell receptor beta chains follows, all from one sample in a study of blood T cell repertoires in COVID-19. Here immunoSEQ multiplex PCR was the method, and the copy in TCRdb shows in-frame clones only, minus some. The sample holds over 200,000 clones, 75% to 90% seen once. The sample taken for sequencing was peripheral blood. These receptors were collected from a man in his 60s who had recovered from COVID-19. The CDR3 runs from the conserved cysteine through the conserved F or W. The D gene is left open where the match is weak. Clone size is stated in some rows and not others, as once, few, many or a class when expanded.

TRBV28	TRBJ2-5	TRBD2	once	CASSLGGGETQYF	TGTGCCAGCAGTTTAGGGGGGGGAGAGACCCAGTACTTC
TRBV7-9	TRBJ1-5	NA	NA	CASSPQGNNQPQHF	TGTGCCAGCAGCCCCCAGGGGAACAATCAGCCCCAGCATTTT
TRBV4-3	TRBJ1-6	NA	NA	CASSHAIPGTANSPLHF	TGCGCCAGCAGCCACGCAATACCCGGGACTGCAAATTCACCCCTCCACTTT
TRBV19	TRBJ2-7	TRBD2	NA	CASSTLAGPSYEQYF	TGTGCCAGTAGTACACTAGCGGGGCCCTCCTACGAGCAGTACTTC
TRBV27	TRBJ2-7	TRBD2	NA	CASSLLAGEHEQYF	TGTGCCAGCAGTTTACTAGCGGGAGAACACGAGCAGTACTTC
TRBV4-2	TRBJ2-5	NA	NA	CASSRGETQYF	TGTGCCAGCAGTCGGGGTGAGACCCAGTACTTC
TRBV9	TRBJ2-1	NA	NA	CTSSVDQGIGNEQFF	TGTACCAGCAGCGTAGACCAGGGTATTGGCAATGAGCAGTTCTTC
TRBV7-9	TRBJ2-1	TRBD1	NA	CASSLWGQGGNEQFF	TGTGCCAGCAGCTTGTGGGGACAGGGGGGTAATGAGCAGTTCTTC
TRBV28	TRBJ1-1	NA	NA	CASSLRQGRENTEAFF	TGTGCCAGCAGTTTACGGCAGGGGAGAGAGAACACTGAAGCTTTCTTT
TRBV27	TRBJ2-3	TRBD2	NA	CASSPILAPAGTDTQYF	TGTGCCAGCAGTCCGATACTAGCGCCCGCTGGCACAGATACGCAGTATTTT